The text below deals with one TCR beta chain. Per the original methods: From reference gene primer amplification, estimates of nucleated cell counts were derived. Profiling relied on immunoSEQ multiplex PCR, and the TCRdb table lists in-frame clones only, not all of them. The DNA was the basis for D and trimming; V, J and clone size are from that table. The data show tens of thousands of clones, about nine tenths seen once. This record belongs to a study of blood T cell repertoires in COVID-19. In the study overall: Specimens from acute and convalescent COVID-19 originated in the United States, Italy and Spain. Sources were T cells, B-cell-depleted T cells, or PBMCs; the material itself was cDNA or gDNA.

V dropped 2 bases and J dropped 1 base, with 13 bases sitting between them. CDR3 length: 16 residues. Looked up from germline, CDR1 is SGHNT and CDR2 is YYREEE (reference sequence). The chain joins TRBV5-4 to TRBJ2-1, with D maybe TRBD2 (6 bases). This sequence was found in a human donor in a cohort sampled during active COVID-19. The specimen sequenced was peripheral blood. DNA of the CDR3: TGTGCCAGCAGCTTATTGCGGGAATTATCCTACAATGAGCAGTTCTTC. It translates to CASSLLRELSYNEQFF. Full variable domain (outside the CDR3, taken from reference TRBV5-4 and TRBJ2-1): ETGVTQSPTHLIKTRGQQVTLRCSSQSGHNTVSWYQQALGQGPQFIFQYYREEENGRGNFPPRFSGLQFPNYSSELNVNALELDDSALYLCASSLLRELSYNEQFFGPGTRLTVL.